This TCR beta chain was identified in a study of blood T cell repertoires in COVID-19. Study details: The study drew acute and convalescent COVID-19 samples from the United States, Italy and Spain. Sources were T cells, B-cell-depleted T cells, or PBMCs; the material itself was cDNA or gDNA.

In the authors' methods: Cell counts per sample came from amplifying reference gene primers. Repertoires were generated with immunoSEQ multiplex PCR, while TCRdb's copy carries only in-frame clones and drops some. V and J calls and clone size are those listed in that table; D and trimming were worked out from the DNA. The repertoire has 80,000 or so clones, about nine tenths of them found once; the top ten carry 9.1%. The CDR3 consists of 19 residues. The chain employs TRBV21-1 and TRBJ2-3; the table's TRBD2 call for D was not verified on the DNA. TRBV21-1 is noted as a pseudogene. The sequenced sample was peripheral blood. The receptor was derived from a human donor in a cohort sampled during active COVID-19. CDR3 coding DNA: TGTGCCAGCAGCAAAGGGATCGGGCGACTAGCCGAGGGTGGGGATACGCAGTATTTT. Translating gives CASSKGIGRLAEGGDTQYF.